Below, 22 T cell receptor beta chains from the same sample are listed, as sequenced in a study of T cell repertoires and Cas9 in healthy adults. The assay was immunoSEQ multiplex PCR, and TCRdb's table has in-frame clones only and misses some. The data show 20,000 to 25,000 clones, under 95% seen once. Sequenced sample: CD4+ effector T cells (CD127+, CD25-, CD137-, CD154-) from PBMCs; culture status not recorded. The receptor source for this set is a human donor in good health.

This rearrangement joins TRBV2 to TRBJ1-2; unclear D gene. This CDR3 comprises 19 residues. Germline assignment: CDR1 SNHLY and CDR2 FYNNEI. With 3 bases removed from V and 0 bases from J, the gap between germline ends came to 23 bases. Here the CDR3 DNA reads TGTGCCAGCAGTGACGTAGTCCTATTGGACGGAATAGCTAACTATGGCTACACCTTC. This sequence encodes CASSDVVLLDGIANYGYTF.

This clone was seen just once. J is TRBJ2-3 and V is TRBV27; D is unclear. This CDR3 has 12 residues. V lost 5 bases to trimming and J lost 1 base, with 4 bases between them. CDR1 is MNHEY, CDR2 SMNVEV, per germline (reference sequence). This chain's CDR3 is CASSPRTDTQYF. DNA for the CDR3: TGTGCCAGCAGTCCGCGCACAGATACGCAGTATTTT.

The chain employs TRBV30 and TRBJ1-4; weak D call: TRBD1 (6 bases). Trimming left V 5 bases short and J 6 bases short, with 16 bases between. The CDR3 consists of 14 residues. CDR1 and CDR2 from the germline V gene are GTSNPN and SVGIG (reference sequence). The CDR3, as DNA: TGTGCCTGGGGCCACACAGGGTTTGATGAAAAACTGTTTTTT. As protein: CAWGHTGFDEKLFF.

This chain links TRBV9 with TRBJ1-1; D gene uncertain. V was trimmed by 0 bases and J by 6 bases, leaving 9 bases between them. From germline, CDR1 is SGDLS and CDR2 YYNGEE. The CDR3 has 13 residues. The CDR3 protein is CASSVGVGSEAFF. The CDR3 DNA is TGTGCCAGCAGCGTAGGGGTGGGCTCTGAAGCTTTCTTT.

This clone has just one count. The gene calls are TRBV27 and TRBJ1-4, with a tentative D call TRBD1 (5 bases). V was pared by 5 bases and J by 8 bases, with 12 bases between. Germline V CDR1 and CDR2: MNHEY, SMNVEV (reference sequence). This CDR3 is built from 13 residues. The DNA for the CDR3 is TGTGCCAGCAGTGTGCTCCGGGGCGAAAAACTGTTTTTT. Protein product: CASSVLRGEKLFF.

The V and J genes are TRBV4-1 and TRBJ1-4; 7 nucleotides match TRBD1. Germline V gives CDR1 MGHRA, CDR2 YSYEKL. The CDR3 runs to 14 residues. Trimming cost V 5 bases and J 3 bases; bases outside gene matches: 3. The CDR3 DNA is TGCGCCAGCAGCGGGGGACAGCCTAATGAAAAACTGTTTTTT. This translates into CASSGGQPNEKLFF.

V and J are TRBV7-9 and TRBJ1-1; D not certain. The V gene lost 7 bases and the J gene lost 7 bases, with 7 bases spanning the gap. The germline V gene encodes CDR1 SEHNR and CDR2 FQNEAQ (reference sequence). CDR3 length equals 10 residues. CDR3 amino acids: CASTQVEAFF. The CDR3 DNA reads TGTGCCAGCACCCAAGTTGAAGCTTTCTTT.

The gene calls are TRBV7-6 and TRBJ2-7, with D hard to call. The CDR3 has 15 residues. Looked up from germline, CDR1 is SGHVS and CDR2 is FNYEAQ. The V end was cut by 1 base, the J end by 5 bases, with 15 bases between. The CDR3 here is CASSLGAGPGDEQYF. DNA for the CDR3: TGTGCCAGCAGCTTAGGGGCCGGGCCTGGCGACGAGCAGTACTTC.

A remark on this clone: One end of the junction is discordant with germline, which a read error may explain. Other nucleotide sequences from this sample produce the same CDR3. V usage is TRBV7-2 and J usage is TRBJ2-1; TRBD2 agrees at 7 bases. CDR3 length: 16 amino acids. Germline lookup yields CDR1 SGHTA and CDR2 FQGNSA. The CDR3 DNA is TGTGCCAGCAGCTTAGCGGCTAGCGGCCATATTAATGAGCAATTCTTC. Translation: CASSLAASGHINEQFF.

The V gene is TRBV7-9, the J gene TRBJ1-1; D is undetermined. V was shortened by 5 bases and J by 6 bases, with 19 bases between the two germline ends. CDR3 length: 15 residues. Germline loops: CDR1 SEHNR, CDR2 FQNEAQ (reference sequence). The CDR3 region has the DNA TGTGCCAGCAGCCGGGTTCTCGGGGTCCAGCCTGAAGCTTTCTTT. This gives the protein CASSRVLGVQPEAFF. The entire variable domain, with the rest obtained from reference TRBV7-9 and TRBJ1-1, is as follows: DTGVSQNPRHKITKRGQNVTFRCDPISEHNRLYWYRQTLGQGPEFLTYFQNEAQLEKSRLLSDRFSAERPKGSFSTLEIQRTEQGDSAMYLCASSRVLGVQPEAFFGQGTRLTVV.

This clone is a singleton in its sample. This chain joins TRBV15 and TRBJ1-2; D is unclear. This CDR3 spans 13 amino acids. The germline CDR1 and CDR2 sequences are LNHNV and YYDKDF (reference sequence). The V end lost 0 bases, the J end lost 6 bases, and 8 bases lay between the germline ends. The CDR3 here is CATSREGLDGYTF. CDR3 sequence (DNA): TGTGCCACCAGCAGAGAGGGTCTGGATGGCTACACCTTC.

CDR3 in amino acids: CASSETGQGYEKLFF. CDR3 in DNA: TGTGCCAGCAGCGAGACGGGACAGGGGTATGAAAAACTGTTTTTT. V gene TRBV28 combines with J gene TRBJ1-4, with 10 bases aligning to TRBD1. This CDR3 spans 15 amino acids. CDR1 MDHEN and CDR2 SYDVKM come from the germline V gene. Trimming removed 6 bases from V and 6 bases from J; junction bases left unmatched: 7.

The CDR3 DNA follows: TGTGCCAGCAGCTCGACCGGGGGCGAGCAGTACGTC. This gives the protein CASSSTGGEQYV. The chain joins TRBV11-1 to TRBJ2-7, with TRBD2 as a possible D gene (6 bases). The V gene's germline CDR1 is SGHAT and CDR2 FQDESV (reference sequence). The CDR3 is 12 residues long. The germline V and J ends were trimmed by 4 bases and 6 bases, with 10 bases remaining between them.

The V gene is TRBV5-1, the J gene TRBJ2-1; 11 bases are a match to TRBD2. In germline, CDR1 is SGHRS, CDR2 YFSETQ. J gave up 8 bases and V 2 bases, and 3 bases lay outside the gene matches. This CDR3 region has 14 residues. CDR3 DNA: TGCGCCAGCAGCTTCACTAGCGGGGGAGATGAGCAGTTCTTC. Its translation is CASSFTSGGDEQFF.

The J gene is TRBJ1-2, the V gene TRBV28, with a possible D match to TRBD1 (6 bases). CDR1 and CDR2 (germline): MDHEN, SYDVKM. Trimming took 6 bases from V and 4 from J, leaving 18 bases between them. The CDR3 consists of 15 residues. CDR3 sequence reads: CASSPGGGESYGYTF. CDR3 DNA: TGTGCCAGCAGCCCCGGGGGGGGCGAATCCTATGGCTACACCTTC.

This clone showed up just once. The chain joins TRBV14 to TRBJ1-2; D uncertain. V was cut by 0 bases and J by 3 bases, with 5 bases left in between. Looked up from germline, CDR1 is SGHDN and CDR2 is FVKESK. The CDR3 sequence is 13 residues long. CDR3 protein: CASSQEVYYGYTF. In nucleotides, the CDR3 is TGTGCCAGCAGCCAAGAAGTCTACTATGGCTACACCTTC.

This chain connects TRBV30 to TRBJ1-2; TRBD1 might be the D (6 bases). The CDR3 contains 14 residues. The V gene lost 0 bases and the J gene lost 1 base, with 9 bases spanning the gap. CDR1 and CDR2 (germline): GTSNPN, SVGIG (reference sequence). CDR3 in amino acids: CAWSVLGHNYGYTF. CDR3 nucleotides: TGTGCCTGGAGTGTACTGGGACATAACTATGGCTACACCTTC.

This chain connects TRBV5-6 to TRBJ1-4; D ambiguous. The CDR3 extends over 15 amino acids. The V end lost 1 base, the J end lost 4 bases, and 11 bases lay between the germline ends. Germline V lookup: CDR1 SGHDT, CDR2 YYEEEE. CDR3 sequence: CASSLTPSGNEKLFF. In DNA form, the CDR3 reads TGTGCCAGCAGCTTGACCCCCTCGGGTAATGAAAAACTGTTTTTT.

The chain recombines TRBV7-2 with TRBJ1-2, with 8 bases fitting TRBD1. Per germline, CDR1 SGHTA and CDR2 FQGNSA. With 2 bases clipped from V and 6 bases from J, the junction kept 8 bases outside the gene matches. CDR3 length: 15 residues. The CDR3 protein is CASSLIASGGDGYTF. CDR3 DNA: TGTGCCAGCAGCTTAATTGCCTCAGGGGGCGATGGCTACACCTTC.

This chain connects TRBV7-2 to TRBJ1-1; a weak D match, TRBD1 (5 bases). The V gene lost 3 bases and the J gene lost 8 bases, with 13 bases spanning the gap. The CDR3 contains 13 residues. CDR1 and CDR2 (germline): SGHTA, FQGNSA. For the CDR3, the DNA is TGTGCCAGCAGCTTCAGGGCGCAAAGGGAAGCTTTCTTT. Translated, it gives CASSFRAQREAFF.

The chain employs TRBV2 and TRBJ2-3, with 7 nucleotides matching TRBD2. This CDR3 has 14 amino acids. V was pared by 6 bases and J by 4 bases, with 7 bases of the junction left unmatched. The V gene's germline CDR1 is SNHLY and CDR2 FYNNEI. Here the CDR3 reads CASRPGLVPDTQYF. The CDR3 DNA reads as TGTGCCAGCAGGCCCGGACTAGTCCCAGATACGCAGTATTTT.

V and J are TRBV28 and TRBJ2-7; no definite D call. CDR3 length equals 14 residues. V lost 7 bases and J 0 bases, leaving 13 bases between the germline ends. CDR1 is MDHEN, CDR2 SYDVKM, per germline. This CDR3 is CASTESRSSYEQYV. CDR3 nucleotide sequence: TGTGCCAGCACCGAAAGCAGGTCCTCCTACGAGCAGTACGTC.